This TCR beta chain was sequenced in a study of molecular identifiers for immune sequencing clone quantification. It was with previously described methods and listed TCR primers that bulk TCR libraries were made. In TCRdb, the PCR reads were re-called with MiXCR into one record per CDR3 protein. In the table there are about 510,000 distinct CDR3 sequences, around 23% of which are singletons. A remark on this clonotype: Its antigen remains unidentified.

Study results and limitations: Whereas clones above 20 RNA copies held under 1% of naive-cell molecules, they held over 97% of effector molecules.

Germline V CDR1 and CDR2: MGHRA, YSYEKL. This CDR3 has 17 residues. V lost 0 bases and J 0 bases, leaving 12 bases between the germline ends. Libraries from naive CD8 cells were generated from approximately 22,000 to 940,000 sorted cells (with 10%, 30% or 50% RNA). The TCR comes from a human donor in good health. Some libraries in this study had Jurkat cell RNA spiked in. This chain connects TRBV4-1 to TRBJ2-1; tentatively, D is TRBD1 (6 bases). Sequencing was carried out using naive CD8+ T cells from blood, with Jurkat cell RNA spiked in. Subset specified: FACS-sorted CD8+CD4-CCR7+CD45RA+ naive T cells. The CDR3 is CASSQESGVLSYNEQFF. CDR3 sequence (DNA): TGCGCCAGCAGCCAAGAATCAGGGGTCCTCTCCTACAATGAGCAGTTCTTC.